One and the same sample provided the 3 T cell receptor beta chains below, sequenced in a study of T cell responses to AZD1222 COVID-19 vaccine. The repertoire was sequenced with immunoSEQ multiplex PCR; TCRdb's copy has only in-frame clones and lacks some. The table lists over 50,000 clones, around 83% of them singletons, with around 6.6% in the top ten. Specimen: peripheral blood, collected on day 0 of AZD1222 vaccination. The receptors stem from an adult in good health.

This clone has just one count. V usage is TRBV2 and J usage is TRBJ2-7, with D unclear. This CDR3 spans 16 amino acids. Germline lookup yields CDR1 SNHLY and CDR2 FYNNEI. Between the trimmed V and J ends, which lost 5 bases and 2 bases, there was a span of 19 bases. CDR3 in DNA: TGTGCCAGCAGTACCTTCTCGTCTCCTAATCCCTACGAGCAGTACTTC. Translated: CASSTFSSPNPYEQYF. Supplemented by reference TRBV2 and TRBJ2-7, the full variable domain reads EPEVTQTPSHQVTQMGQEVILRCVPISNHLYFYWYRQILGQKVEFLVSFYNNEISEKSEIFDDQFSVERPDGSNFTLKIRSTKLEDSAMYFCASSTFSSPNPYEQYFGPGTRLTVT.

As DNA, the CDR3 is TGTGCCAGCAGCAAAGGGGCCCTTCAGATGAGAGTCTACGAGCAGTACTTC. It yields the protein CASSKGALQMRVYEQYF. The chain has TRBV21-1 and TRBJ2-7; TRBD1 is taken as the D call from the table, unchecked against the DNA. TRBV21-1 is an annotated pseudogene. CDR3 size: 17 residues.

This rearrangement joins TRBV11-2 to TRBJ1-1; unclear D gene. Trimming stripped 5 bases from V and 4 bases from J, with 14 bases between. The CDR3 totals 14 residues. Germline values: CDR1 SGHAT, CDR2 FQNNGV. The CDR3 spells CASSLQTGSTEAFF. CDR3 DNA: TGTGCCAGCAGCCTACAGACGGGGAGCACTGAAGCTTTCTTT.